This T cell receptor beta chain was retrieved from a study of blood T cell repertoires in COVID-19. About the study: Samples came from the United States, Italy and Spain, spanning acute and convalescent COVID-19. PBMCs, B-cell-depleted T cells, or T cells were the source of the cDNA or gDNA that made up the material.

Authors' analysis steps: Quantification of nucleated cells was approximated via reference gene primer amplification. The protocol was immunoSEQ multiplex PCR, while the TCRdb copy is restricted to in-frame clones and leaves out a portion. The V and J calls and clone size come from that table; D and trimming were worked out from the DNA. The table includes some 200,000 clones, roughly nine tenths detected once. In germline, CDR1 is MNHEY, CDR2 SVGAGI. With 0 bases clipped from V and 4 bases from J, the junction kept 2 bases outside the gene matches. The CDR3 contains 16 residues. Sequencing used peripheral blood. The source is a woman between 45 and 60 years old with acute or convalescent COVID-19. The rearrangement uses TRBV6-5 and TRBJ2-1, with 11 bases aligning to TRBD2. The CDR3 loop is CASSYSSSGGYNEQFF. CDR3 bases: TGTGCCAGCAGTTACTCGTCTAGCGGGGGGTACAATGAGCAGTTCTTC.